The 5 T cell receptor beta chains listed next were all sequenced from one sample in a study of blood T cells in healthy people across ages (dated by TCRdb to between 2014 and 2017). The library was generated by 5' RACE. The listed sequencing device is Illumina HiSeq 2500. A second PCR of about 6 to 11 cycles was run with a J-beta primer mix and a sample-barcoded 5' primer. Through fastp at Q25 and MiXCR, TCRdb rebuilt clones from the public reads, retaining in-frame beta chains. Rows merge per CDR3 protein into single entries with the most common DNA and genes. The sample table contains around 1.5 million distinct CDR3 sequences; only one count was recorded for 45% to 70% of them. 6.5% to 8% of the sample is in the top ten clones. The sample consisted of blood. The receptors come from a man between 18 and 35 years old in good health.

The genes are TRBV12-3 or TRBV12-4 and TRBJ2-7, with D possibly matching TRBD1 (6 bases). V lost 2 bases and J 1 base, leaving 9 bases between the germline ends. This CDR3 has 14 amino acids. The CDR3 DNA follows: TGTGCCAGCAGTTTACTTAGGGGGTCCTACGAGCAGTACTTC. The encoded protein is CASSLLRGSYEQYF.

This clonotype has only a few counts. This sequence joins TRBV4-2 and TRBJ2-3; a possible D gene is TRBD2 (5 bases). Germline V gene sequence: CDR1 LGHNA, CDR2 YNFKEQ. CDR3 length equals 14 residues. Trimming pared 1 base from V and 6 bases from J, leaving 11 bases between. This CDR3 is CASSQGHGEDTQYF. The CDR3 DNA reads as TGTGCCAGCAGCCAAGGCCATGGGGAGGATACGCAGTATTTT.

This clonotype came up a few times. The CDR3 reads CASSQSDEVSYEQYF. DNA of the CDR3: TGTGCCAGCAGCCAATCGGATGAGGTCTCCTACGAGCAGTACTTC. The chain is built from TRBV4-2 and TRBJ2-7; D gene ambiguous. This CDR3 is built from 15 residues. Germline CDR1 is LGHNA and CDR2 is YNFKEQ. The germline V and J ends were trimmed by 2 bases and 0 bases, with 11 bases remaining between them.

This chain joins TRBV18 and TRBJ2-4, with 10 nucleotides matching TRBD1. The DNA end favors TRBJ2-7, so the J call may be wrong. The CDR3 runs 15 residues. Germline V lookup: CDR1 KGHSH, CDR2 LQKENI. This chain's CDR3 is CASSPDRGRNGEQYF. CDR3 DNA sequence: TGTGCCAGCTCACCCGACAGGGGGCGAAATGGCGAGCAGTACTTC.

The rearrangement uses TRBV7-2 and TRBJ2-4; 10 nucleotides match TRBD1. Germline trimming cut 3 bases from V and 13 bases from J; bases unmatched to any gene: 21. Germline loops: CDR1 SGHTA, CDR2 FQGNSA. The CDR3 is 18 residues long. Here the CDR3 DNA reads TGTGCCAGCAGCTTCCAGGGGACAGGGGTTTATCTACTCGGGGAGCAGTACTTC. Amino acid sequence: CASSFQGTGVYLLGEQYF.